This T cell receptor (beta chain) was sequenced in a study of shared clonotypes between healthy human individuals. The germline V gene encodes CDR1 MRHNA and CDR2 SNTAGT. The CDR3 is made up of 13 amino acids. The V and J ends lost 6 bases and 10 bases, in that order; junction bases with no gene match: 6. Sequenced by immunoSEQ multiplex PCR; TCRdb stores in-frame clones only, minus some. Of 180,000 or so clones in the sample, 80% to 95% are singletons; the top ten hold about 0.07%. All donors were healthy HIV-negative adults lacking recent acute infections or vaccinations. The sequencing sample was made of naive CD4+ T cells sorted from blood. Subset indicated: CD45RA+ positively selected. The rearrangement joins TRBV6-4 to TRBJ1-6, with 7 bases aligning to TRBD1. This sequence originates from a woman aged 30 to 39 in good health. CDR3 sequence reads: CASSQRQGSPLHF. CDR3 in DNA: TGTGCCAGCAGCCAGAGACAGGGATCACCCCTCCACTTT.